These T cell receptor beta chains were read from a single sample in a study of siplizumab effects on memory and regulatory T cells. Only in-frame clones appear in the TCRdb table, and some are missing; sequencing was by immunoSEQ multiplex PCR. This sample yields about 72,000 clones, of which 91% are seen a single time; approximately 30% belongs to the top ten. Sequencing input: CD8+ T cells sorted from blood. Receptor source: a human donor in good health. Both conserved end residues are part of each CDR3. The order of the fields is V gene, J gene, clone size, D gene, CDR3 DNA, CDR3 protein. The D gene is left open where the match is weak. The listing skips clone size in some rows; elsewhere it reads once, few, many or a size class.

V: TRBV6-1
J: TRBJ1-1
size: .
D: .
DNA: TGTGCCAGCAGTGAAGGTCAAGTGAACACTGAAGCTTTCTTT
CDR3: CASSEGQVNTEAFF

V: TRBV4-1
J: TRBJ2-3
size: .
D: .
DNA: TGCGCCAGCATGGGGGGACCAGATACGCAGTATTTT
CDR3: CASMGGPDTQYF

V: TRBV13
J: TRBJ2-2
size: few
D: .
DNA: TGTGCCAGCAGTCTAATAACAGATCACACCGGGGAGCTGTTTTTT
CDR3: CASSLITDHTGELFF

V: TRBV4-1
J: TRBJ1-1
size: .
D: .
DNA: TGCGCCAGCAGCCAAGACTCAGGGAACACTGAAGCTTTCTTT
CDR3: CASSQDSGNTEAFF

V: TRBV11-2
J: TRBJ2-5
size: .
D: TRBD1
DNA: TGTGCCAGCAGCTCGACTAACAGGGGCCTAGAGACCCAGTACTTC
CDR3: CASSSTNRGLETQYF

V: TRBV7-6
J: TRBJ1-1
size: .
D: .
DNA: TGTGCCAGCAGCTTAGAGGGGATGGGGGCTGAAGCTTTCTTT
CDR3: CASSLEGMGAEAFF

V: TRBV27
J: TRBJ1-2
size: .
D: .
DNA: TGTGCCAGCAGTTCCCGGACAGACTATGGCTACACCTTC
CDR3: CASSSRTDYGYTF

V: TRBV7-9
J: TRBJ2-1
size: .
D: TRBD2
DNA: TGTGCCAGCAGCGGCACTAGCGGTAACTACAATGAGCAGTTCTTC
CDR3: CASSGTSGNYNEQFF

V: TRBV13
J: TRBJ2-7
size: .
D: .
DNA: TGTGCCAGCAGCGAACCCGGGACCCCAGGCGAGCAGTACTTC
CDR3: CASSEPGTPGEQYF

V: TRBV2
J: TRBJ2-1
size: .
D: .
DNA: TGTGCCAGCAGTAGGGGCCCAGGGGTCAATGAGCAGTTCTTC
CDR3: CASSRGPGVNEQFF